The present T cell receptor beta chain was sequenced within a study of T cell repertoires in cytomegalovirus infection. Whole-study context: The study used recently identified HLA-C-restricted and well-studied HLA-B-restricted CMV epitopes. Matching HLA type, along with CMV infection, was indicated by public TCR beta signatures.

On this clonotype: Its target is unknown.

The study's findings and limits: The response measured ex vivo was dominated by TCR beta clonotypes (HLA-C-restricted and CMV-specific).

A single record per CDR3 protein comes from TCRdb applying MiXCR to the reads. The sample yields around 800,000 distinct CDR3 sequences, about 33% seen once. Trimming removed 5 bases at V and 5 bases at J, with 15 bases between. CDR1 and CDR2 from the germline V gene are LNHDA and SQIVND (reference sequence). The length of the CDR3 is 14 residues. The receptor comes from a human donor in good health (CMV status not recorded). Some clones in this sample may be carry-over from other donors' samples. Material: cultured CD8+ T cells from PBMCs, obtained from culture after CMV antigen stimulation. The gene calls are TRBV19 and TRBJ1-1, with D possibly TRBD1 on 5 matching bases. The CDR3 sequence is CASSSGTGQTEAFF. The CDR3 nucleotides read TGTGCCAGTAGTTCGGGGACGGGGCAGACTGAAGCTTTCTTT.